This TCR beta chain was recorded in a study of T cells in localized non-small cell lung cancer. The study's findings and limits: Across samples, adjacent lung featured a median roughly 56 of the top 100 tumor clones.

Profiled with immunoSEQ multiplex PCR; TCRdb holds only in-frame clones, not every one. The sample includes around 16,000 clones, over 75% of them seen just once. J was trimmed by 2 bases and V by 0 bases; bases with no gene match: 5. The CDR3 length is 16 residues. Germline V gives CDR1 SGDLS, CDR2 YYNGEE. As concerns this clone: Its antigen is currently unknown.

This clonotype was sampled from a male donor older than 55 with stage I lung adenocarcinoma. The chain has TRBV9 and TRBJ1-1; 9 bases agree with TRBD1. The sequencing used peripheral blood, collected before any cancer treatment. The CDR3 loop is CASSVAGTGTNTEAFF. The CDR3 bases are TGTGCCAGCAGCGTAGCGGGGACAGGGACCAACACTGAAGCTTTCTTT.